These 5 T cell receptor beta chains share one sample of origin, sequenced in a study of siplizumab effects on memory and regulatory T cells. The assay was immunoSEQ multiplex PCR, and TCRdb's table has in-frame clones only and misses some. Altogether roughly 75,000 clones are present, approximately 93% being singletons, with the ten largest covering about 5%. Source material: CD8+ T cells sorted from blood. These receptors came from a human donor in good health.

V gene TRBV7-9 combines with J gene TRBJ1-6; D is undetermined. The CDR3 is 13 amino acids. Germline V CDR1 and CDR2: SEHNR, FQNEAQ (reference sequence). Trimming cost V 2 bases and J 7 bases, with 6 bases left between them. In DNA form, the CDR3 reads TGTGCCAGCAGCTTACCGGGGAATTCACCCCTCCACTTT. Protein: CASSLPGNSPLHF. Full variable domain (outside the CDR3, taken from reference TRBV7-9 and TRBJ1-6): DTGVSQNPRHKITKRGQNVTFRCDPISEHNRLYWYRQTLGQGPEFLTYFQNEAQLEKSRLLSDRFSAERPKGSFSTLEIQRTEQGDSAMYLCASSLPGNSPLHFGNGTRLTVT.

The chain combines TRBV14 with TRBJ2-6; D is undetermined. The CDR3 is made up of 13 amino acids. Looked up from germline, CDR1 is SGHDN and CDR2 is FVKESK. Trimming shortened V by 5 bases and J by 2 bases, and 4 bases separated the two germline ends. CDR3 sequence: CASSLPGANVLTF. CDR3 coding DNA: TGTGCCAGCAGCTTGCCTGGGGCCAACGTCCTGACTTTC.

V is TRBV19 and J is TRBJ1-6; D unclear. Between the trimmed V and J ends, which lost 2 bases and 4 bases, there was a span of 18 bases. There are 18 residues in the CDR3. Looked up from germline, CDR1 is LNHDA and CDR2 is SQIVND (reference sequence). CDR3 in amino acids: CASSIIHPQGRYNSPLHF. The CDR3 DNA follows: TGTGCCAGTAGTATAATCCACCCCCAAGGACGGTATAATTCACCCCTCCACTTT. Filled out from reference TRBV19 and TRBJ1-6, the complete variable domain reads DGGITQSPKYLFRKEGQNVTLSCEQNLNHDAMYWYRQDPGQGLRLIYYSQIVNDFQKGDIAEGYSVSREKKESFPLTVTSAQKNPTAFYLCASSIIHPQGRYNSPLHFGNGTRLTVT.

The CDR3 sequence: CSVVPGSYNEQFF. DNA for the CDR3: TGCAGCGTTGTCCCGGGCTCCTACAATGAGCAGTTCTTC. The J gene is TRBJ2-1, the V gene TRBV29-1; D gene unclear. The CDR3 runs 13 residues. Germline V gene sequence: CDR1 SQVTM, CDR2 ANQGSEA. The V gene lost 4 bases and the J gene lost 0 bases, with 7 bases spanning the gap.

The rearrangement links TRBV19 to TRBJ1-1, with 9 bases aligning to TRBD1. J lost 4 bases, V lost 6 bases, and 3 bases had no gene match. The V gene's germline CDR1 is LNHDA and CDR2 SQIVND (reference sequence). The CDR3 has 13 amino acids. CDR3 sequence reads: CASRTGGGTEAFF. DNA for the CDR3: TGTGCCAGTAGGACAGGGGGGGGCACTGAAGCTTTCTTT.